Listed here is a single T cell receptor (beta chain). The V segment lost 6 bases and the J segment 4 bases; nucleotides outside the gene matches: 5. Germline CDR1 MDHEN, CDR2 SYDVKM. The CDR3 loop spans 14 amino acids. It was with 60 Vbeta and 13 Jbeta primers that the PCR ran. Measured with immunoSEQ multiplex PCR; TCRdb has only the in-frame clones, and not every one. Among roughly 140,000 clones listed, around 77% were seen once. The data originate from a study of cytomegalovirus exposure and HLA in healthy donors. The TCR comes from a woman aged 45-59 years in good health and CMV-seronegative. The specimen sequenced was PBMCs. V usage is TRBV28 and J usage is TRBJ1-2; 10 bases align to TRBD1. CDR3 loop: CASSQTGGIYGYTF. In DNA form, the CDR3 reads TGTGCCAGCAGCCAGACAGGGGGCATCTATGGCTACACCTTC.